Listed below are T cell receptor beta chains from one sample, sequenced in a study of T cells in localized non-small cell lung cancer. TCRdb's copy holds only in-frame clones and misses some; the assay was immunoSEQ multiplex PCR. The table records some 36,000 clones, 86% of them present only once. The sample in question was peripheral blood mononuclear cells, obtained before any cancer treatment. Every receptor here comes from a male donor older than 55 with stage II lung adenocarcinoma. Both conserved end residues are trimmed from each CDR3.

V gene	CDR3 length	J gene	CDR3 protein
TRBV7-8	15	TRBJ1-3	ASSPRQGDLGGNTIY
TRBV6-5	10	TRBJ2-7	ASSTPGSEQY
TRBV18	11	TRBJ2-5	ASSPKDRETQY
TRBV29-1	10	TRBJ1-1	SAGDRGEGAF
TRBV5-1	13	TRBJ2-3	ASSKGGNPADTQY
TRBV5-1	12	TRBJ1-1	ASSPAGRDTEAF
TRBV30	14	TRBJ2-1	AWREAGGRKNNEQF
TRBV19	15	TRBJ1-4	ASTGMGANRNAGKLF
TRBV27	17	TRBJ2-7	ASSLFGRPTSGTPGEQY
TRBV7-8	14	TRBJ2-5	ASSYGTGGLKETQY
TRBV6-6	13	TRBJ1-5	ASRNSGANNQPQH
TRBV7-2	13	TRBJ2-1	ASSLLGGEYNEQF
TRBV28	14	TRBJ2-7	ASSPRPGQGRYEQY
TRBV2	12	TRBJ1-5	ASSGTGGDQPQH
TRBV2	11	TRBJ1-4	ASSGGVYEKLF
TRBV7-9	13	TRBJ2-3	ASSLPAGGGDTQY
TRBV6-1	11	TRBJ1-1	ASSRAENTEAF
TRBV5-5	14	TRBJ1-3	ASSPYSIGTGNTIY
TRBV2	12	TRBJ1-5	ASSVDRSNQPQH
TRBV11-2	13	TRBJ1-1	ASSLADRGGTEAF
TRBV5-1	12	TRBJ1-2	ASRPAPNNYGYT
TRBV9	11	TRBJ2-7	ASSVDGPYEQY
TRBV5-1	12	TRBJ2-5	ASSLASGQETQY
TRBV19	12	TRBJ1-1	ASSREGANTEAF
TRBV27	12	TRBJ1-2	ASSLSQGTRGYT
TRBV5-1	13	TRBJ1-4	ASSGQGSTNEKLF
TRBV11-3	12	TRBJ2-7	ASSLGSGPYEQY
TRBV28	12	TRBJ1-4	ASSSGPAGEKLF
TRBV2	13	TRBJ2-3	ASSEGGIGTDTQY
TRBV6-1	11	TRBJ1-2	ASSEAGNYGYT
TRBV7-6	9	TRBJ2-1	ASSHGQGEF
TRBV5-4	13	TRBJ2-7	ASSPPGRSSYEQY
TRBV18	14	TRBJ1-1	ASSPGQGRMNTEAF
TRBV7-2	8	TRBJ2-5	ASSLETQY
TRBV9	12	TRBJ2-7	ASSVGFGTYEQY
TRBV19	13	TRBJ1-5	ASRRDDRGGQPQH
TRBV10-3	12	TRBJ1-1	AISRGQGGSEAF
TRBV5-6	15	TRBJ1-2	ASSLVPLREVNYGYT
TRBV29-1	12	TRBJ2-2	SVRRQGFSGELF
TRBV11-2	13	TRBJ2-1	ASSYVAGIYNEQF
TRBV5-5	12	TRBJ2-2	ASTKQGNTGELF
TRBV7-8	14	TRBJ2-2	ASSLAGLAGGRELF
TRBV5-6	12	TRBJ2-7	ASSLRGLAGVLV
TRBV5-1	15	TRBJ2-1	ASSYGTSGSGKNEQF
TRBV2	13	TRBJ1-5	ASSAGGYRSVPQH
TRBV19	11	TRBJ1-1	ASSIGAKTEAF
TRBV5-5	11	TRBJ2-1	ASGSGAYNEQF
TRBV11-2	10	TRBJ2-3	ASSSSTDTQY
TRBV7-3	14	TRBJ2-3	ASSLNSGPSTDTQY
TRBV4-2	13	TRBJ2-1	ASSPLAGLGNEQF
TRBV6-1	12	TRBJ2-5	AIQREESGETQY
TRBV7-2	13	TRBJ2-5	ASSSLIGTERTQY
TRBV5-1	15	TRBJ2-3	ASSSGTSGRALDTQY
TRBV5-8	12	TRBJ1-5	ASSTRTGVQPQH